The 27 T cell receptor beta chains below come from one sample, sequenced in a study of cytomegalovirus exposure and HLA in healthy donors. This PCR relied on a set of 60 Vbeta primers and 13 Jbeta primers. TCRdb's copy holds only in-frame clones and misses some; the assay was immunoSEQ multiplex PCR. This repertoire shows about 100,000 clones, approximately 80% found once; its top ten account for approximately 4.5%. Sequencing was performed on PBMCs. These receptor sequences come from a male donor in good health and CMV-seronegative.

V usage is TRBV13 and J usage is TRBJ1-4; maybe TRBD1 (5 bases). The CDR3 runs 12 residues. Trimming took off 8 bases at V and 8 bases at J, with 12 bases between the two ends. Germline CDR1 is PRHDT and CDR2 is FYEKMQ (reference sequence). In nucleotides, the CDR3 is TGTGCCAGCCGAGCAGGGTACGAAAAACTGTTTTTT. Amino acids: CASRAGYEKLFF.

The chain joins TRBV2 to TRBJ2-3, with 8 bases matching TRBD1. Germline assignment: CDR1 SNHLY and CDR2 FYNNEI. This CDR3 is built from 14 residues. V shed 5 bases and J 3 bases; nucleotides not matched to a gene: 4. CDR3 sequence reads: CASSWQGATDTQYF. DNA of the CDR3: TGTGCCAGCAGTTGGCAGGGGGCTACAGATACGCAGTATTTT.

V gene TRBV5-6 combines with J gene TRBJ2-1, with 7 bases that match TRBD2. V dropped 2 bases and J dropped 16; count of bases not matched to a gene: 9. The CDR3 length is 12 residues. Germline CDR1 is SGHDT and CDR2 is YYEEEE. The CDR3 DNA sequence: TGTGCCAGCAGCTTCAGTGGGAGGGTTGGATTCTTC. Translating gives CASSFSGRVGFF.

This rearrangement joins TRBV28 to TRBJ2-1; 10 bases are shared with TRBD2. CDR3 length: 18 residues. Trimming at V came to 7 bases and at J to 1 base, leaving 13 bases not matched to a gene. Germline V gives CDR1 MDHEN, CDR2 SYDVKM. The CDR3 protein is CASNFGASGSSSYNEQFF. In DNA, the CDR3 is TGTGCCAGCAATTTTGGGGCTAGCGGGAGCTCTTCCTACAATGAGCAGTTCTTC. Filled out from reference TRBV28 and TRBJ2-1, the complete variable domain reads DVKVTQSSRYLVKRTGEKVFLECVQDMDHENMFWYRQDPGLGLRLIYFSYDVKMKEKGDIPEGYSVSREKKERFSLILESASTNQTSMYLCASNFGASGSSSYNEQFFGPGTRLTVL.

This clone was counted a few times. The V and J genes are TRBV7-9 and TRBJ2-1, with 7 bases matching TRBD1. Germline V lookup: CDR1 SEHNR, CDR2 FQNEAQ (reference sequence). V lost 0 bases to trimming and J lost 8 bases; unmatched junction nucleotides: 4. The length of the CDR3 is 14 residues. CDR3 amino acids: CASSLAQGFDEQFF. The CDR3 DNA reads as TGTGCCAGCAGCTTAGCACAGGGGTTCGATGAGCAGTTCTTC.

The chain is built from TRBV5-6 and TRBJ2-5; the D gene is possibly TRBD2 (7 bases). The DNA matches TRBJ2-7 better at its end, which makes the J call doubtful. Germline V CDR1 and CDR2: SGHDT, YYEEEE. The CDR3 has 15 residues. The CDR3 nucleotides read TGTGCCAGCAGCCCCCCCGGGGGGCGCCGGCACGAGCAGTACTTC. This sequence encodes CASSPPGGRRHEQYF.

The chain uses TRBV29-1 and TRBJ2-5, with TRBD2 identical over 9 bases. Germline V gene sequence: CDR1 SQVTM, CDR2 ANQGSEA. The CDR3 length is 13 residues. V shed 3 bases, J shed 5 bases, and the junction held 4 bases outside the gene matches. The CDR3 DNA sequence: TGCAGCGTTGACCGGCGGGAGGGGGAGACCCAGTACTTC. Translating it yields CSVDRREGETQYF.

The CDR3 bases are TGTGCCAGCAGTGACACCCAAGCGGGAATAAGCTCCTACAATGAGCAGTTCTTC. This sequence encodes CASSDTQAGISSYNEQFF. This chain links TRBV25-1 with TRBJ2-1, with TRBD2 identical over 7 bases. Germline V CDR1 and CDR2: MGHDK, SYGVNS. The CDR3 covers 18 residues. Trimming took 3 bases from V and 0 from J; bases not matched to a gene: 11.

The DNA of the CDR3 is TGTGCCAGCAGAACAGGGTCGGAGACCCAGTACTTC. Encoded protein: CASRTGSETQYF. V usage is TRBV6-6 and J usage is TRBJ2-5, with a possible D match to TRBD1 (6 bases). Trimming shortened V by 6 bases and J by 5 bases, and 10 bases separated the two germline ends. CDR3 length: 12 amino acids. The germline CDR1 and CDR2 sequences are MNHNY and SVGAGI (reference sequence).

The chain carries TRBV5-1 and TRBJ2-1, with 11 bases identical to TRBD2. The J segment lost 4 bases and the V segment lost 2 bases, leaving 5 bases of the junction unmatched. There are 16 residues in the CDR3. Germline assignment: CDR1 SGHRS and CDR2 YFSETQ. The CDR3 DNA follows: TGCGCCAGCAGCTTAAGGGGACTAGCGGTTTACAATGAGCAGTTCTTC. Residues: CASSLRGLAVYNEQFF.

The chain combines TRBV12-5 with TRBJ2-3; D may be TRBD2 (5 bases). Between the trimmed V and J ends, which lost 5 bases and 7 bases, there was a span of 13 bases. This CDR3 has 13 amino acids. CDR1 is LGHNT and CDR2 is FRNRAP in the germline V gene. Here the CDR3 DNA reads TGTGCTAGTGGTCTTAGCGCGTCGAATACGCAGTATTTT. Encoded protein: CASGLSASNTQYF. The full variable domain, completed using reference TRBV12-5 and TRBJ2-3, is DARVTQTPRHKVTEMGQEVTMRCQPILGHNTVFWYRQTMMQGLELLAYFRNRAPLDDSGMPKDRFSAEMPDATLATLKIQPSEPRDSAVYFCASGLSASNTQYFGPGTRLTVL.

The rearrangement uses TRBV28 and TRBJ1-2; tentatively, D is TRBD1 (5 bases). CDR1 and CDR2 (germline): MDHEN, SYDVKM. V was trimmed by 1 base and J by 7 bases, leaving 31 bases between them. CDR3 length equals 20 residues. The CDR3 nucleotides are TGTGCCAGCAGTTTATCATCGCCGACGGCTTCAAGGGGCACAAGGTTTGGCTACACCTTC. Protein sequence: CASSLSSPTASRGTRFGYTF.

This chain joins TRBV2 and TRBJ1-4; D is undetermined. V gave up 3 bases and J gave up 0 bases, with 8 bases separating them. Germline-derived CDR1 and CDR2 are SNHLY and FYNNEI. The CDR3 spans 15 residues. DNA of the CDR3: TGTGCCAGCAGTGAGGGCGGGACAACTAATGAAAAACTGTTTTTT. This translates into CASSEGGTTNEKLFF.

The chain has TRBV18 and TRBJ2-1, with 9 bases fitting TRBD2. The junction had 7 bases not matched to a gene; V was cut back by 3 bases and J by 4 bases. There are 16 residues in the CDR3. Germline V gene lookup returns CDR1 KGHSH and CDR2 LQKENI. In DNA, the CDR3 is TGTGCCAGCTCACCGCCGAGGACTAGCGATTACAATGAGCAGTTCTTC. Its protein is CASSPPRTSDYNEQFF.

Written as DNA, the CDR3 is TGCAGCGTTGAGCGGACACCGACTAGCACAGATACGCAGTATTTT. It translates to CSVERTPTSTDTQYF. J is TRBJ2-3 and V is TRBV29-1; a weak D match, TRBD1 (5 bases). The ends were cut back, 3 bases at V and 0 bases at J, with 13 bases in the middle. This CDR3 region has 15 residues. The germline CDR1 and CDR2 sequences are SQVTM and ANQGSEA.

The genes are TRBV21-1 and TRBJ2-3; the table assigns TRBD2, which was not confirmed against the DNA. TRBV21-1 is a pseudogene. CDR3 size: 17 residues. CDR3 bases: TGTGCCAGCAGCAAAGCGCTGAGACGGGAGGGGACAGATACGCAGTATTTT. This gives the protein CASSKALRREGTDTQYF.

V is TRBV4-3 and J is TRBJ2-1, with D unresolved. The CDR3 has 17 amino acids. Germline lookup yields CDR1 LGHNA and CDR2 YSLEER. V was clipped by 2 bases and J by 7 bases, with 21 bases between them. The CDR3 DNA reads TGCGCCAGCAGCCAATTTCCTGTGAAGGAGAGAGAGAATGAGCAGTTCTTC. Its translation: CASSQFPVKERENEQFF.

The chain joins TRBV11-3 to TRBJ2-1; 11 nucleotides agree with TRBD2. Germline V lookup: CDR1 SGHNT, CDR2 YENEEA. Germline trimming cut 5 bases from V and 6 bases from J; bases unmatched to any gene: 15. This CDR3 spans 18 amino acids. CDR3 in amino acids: CASSGRVAGGPGANEQFF. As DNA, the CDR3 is TGTGCCAGCAGCGGCCGGGTAGCGGGAGGGCCTGGGGCCAATGAGCAGTTCTTC.

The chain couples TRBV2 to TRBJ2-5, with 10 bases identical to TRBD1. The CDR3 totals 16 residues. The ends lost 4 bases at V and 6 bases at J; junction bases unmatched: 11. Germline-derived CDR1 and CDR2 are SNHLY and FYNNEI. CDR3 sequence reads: CASSVPPGQGTKTQYF. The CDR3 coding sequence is TGTGCCAGCAGTGTACCCCCGGGACAGGGGACGAAGACCCAGTACTTC. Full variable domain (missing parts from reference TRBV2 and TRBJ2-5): EPEVTQTPSHQVTQMGQEVILRCVPISNHLYFYWYRQILGQKVEFLVSFYNNEISEKSEIFDDQFSVERPDGSNFTLKIRSTKLEDSAMYFCASSVPPGQGTKTQYFGPGTRLLVL.

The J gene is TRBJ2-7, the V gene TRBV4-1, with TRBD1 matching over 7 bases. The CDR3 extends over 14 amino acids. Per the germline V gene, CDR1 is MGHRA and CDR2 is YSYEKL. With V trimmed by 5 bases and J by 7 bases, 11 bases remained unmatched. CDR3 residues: CASSESTGAGEQYF. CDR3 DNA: TGCGCCAGCAGCGAGAGCACAGGGGCTGGGGAGCAGTACTTC.

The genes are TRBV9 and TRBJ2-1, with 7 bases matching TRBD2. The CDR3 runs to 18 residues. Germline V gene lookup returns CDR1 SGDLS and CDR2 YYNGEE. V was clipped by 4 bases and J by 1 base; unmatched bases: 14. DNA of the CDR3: TGTGCCAGCAGCAAAACAGAGAGCGGGATATGGTCCTACAATGAGCAGTTCTTC. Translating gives CASSKTESGIWSYNEQFF.

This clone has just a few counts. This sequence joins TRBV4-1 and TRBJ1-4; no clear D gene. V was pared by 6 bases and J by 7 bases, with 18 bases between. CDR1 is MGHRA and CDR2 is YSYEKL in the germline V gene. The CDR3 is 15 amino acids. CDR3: CASSPRLAGSEKLFF. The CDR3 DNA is TGCGCCAGCAGTCCTAGACTGGCCGGGAGTGAAAAACTGTTTTTT.

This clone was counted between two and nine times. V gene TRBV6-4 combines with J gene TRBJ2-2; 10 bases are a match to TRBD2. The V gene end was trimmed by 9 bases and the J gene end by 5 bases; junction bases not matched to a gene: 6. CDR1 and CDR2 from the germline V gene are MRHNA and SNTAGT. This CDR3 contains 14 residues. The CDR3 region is CASRTSGSTGELFF. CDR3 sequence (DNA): TGTGCCAGTAGGACTAGCGGCTCAACCGGGGAGCTGTTTTTT.

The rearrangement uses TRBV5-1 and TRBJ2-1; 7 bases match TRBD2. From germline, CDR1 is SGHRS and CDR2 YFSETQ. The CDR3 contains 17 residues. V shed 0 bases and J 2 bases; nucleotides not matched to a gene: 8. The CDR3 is CASSLALLAAAYNEQFF. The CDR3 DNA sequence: TGCGCCAGCAGCTTGGCGCTCCTAGCGGCTGCCTACAATGAGCAGTTCTTC.

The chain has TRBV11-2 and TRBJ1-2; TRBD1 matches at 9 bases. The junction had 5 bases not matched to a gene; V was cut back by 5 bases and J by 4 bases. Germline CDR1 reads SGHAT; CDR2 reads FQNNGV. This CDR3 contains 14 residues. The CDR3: CASSPDRGSYGYTF. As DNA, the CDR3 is TGTGCCAGCAGCCCGGACAGGGGAAGCTATGGCTACACCTTC.

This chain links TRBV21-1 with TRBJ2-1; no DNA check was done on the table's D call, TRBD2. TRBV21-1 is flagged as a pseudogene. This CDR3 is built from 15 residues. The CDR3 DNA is TGTGCCAGCAGCAAAGCGGCTAGCGGTTACAATGAGCAGTTCTTC. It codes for CASSKAASGYNEQFF.

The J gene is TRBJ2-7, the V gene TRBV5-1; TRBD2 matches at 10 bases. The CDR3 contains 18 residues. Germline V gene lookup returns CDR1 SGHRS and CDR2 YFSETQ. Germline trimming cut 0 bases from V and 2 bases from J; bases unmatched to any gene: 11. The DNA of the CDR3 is TGCGCCAGCAGCTTGGAGGCTAGCGGGAGTGGTTTTCCCTACGAGCAGTACTTC. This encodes CASSLEASGSGFPYEQYF.